What follows are 25 T cell receptor beta chains derived from one specimen sequenced in a study of blood T cell repertoires in COVID-19. Sequencing used immunoSEQ multiplex PCR; TCRdb keeps in-frame clones, though not all of them. The sample contains fewer than 350,000 clones, almost 85% of which appear only once. Sequenced input: peripheral blood. The receptors were gathered from a human donor in a cohort sampled during active COVID-19.

The chain employs TRBV3-1 (or the pseudogene TRBV3-2) and TRBJ1-2; D is possibly TRBD1 (5 bases). From germline, CDR1 is LGHDT and CDR2 YNNKEL (reference sequence). CDR3 size: 13 residues. Trimming pared 0 bases from V and 8 bases from J, leaving 10 bases between. The CDR3 DNA reads as TGTGCCAGCAGCCAAGAGGGAGGGGCGGGCTACACCTTC. Residues: CASSQEGGAGYTF.

V gene TRBV28 combines with J gene TRBJ1-4, with TRBD1 as a possible D gene (5 bases). Germline V gives CDR1 MDHEN, CDR2 SYDVKM. The V gene lost 4 bases and the J gene lost 7 bases, with 10 bases spanning the gap. This CDR3 spans 13 amino acids. In DNA, the CDR3 is TGTGCCAGCAGTTCGCAGGGCGTTGAAAAACTGTTTTTT. Translating gives CASSSQGVEKLFF.

The genes are TRBV12-5 and TRBJ2-2, with D possibly TRBD2 on 6 matching bases. Trimming shortened V by 5 bases and J by 6 bases, and 22 bases separated the two germline ends. The CDR3 loop spans 17 amino acids. CDR1 is LGHNT and CDR2 is FRNRAP in the germline V gene. Here the CDR3 reads CASGPWGVRGVPGELFF. The CDR3 coding sequence is TGTGCTAGTGGTCCCTGGGGGGTGCGCGGAGTGCCCGGGGAGCTGTTTTTT.

This chain joins TRBV6-5 and TRBJ2-7; the D gene is possibly TRBD2 (5 bases). CDR1 is MNHEY, CDR2 SVGAGI, per germline. The ends were cut back, 5 bases at V and 7 bases at J, with 18 bases in the middle. There are 14 residues in the CDR3. This CDR3 is CASSTRASSGEQYF. The CDR3 DNA sequence: TGTGCCAGCAGTACCCGCGCGAGTTCGGGGGAGCAGTACTTC.

The V gene is TRBV11-2, the J gene TRBJ1-2, with a weak D call TRBD1 (6 bases). CDR1 is SGHAT and CDR2 is FQNNGV in the germline V gene. Trimming took 5 bases from V and 5 from J, leaving 18 bases between them. The CDR3 contains 15 residues. The CDR3 is CASSLKTGIGYGYTF. The CDR3 bases are TGTGCCAGCAGCCTAAAAACAGGGATTGGGTATGGCTACACCTTC.

This rearrangement joins TRBV9 to TRBJ1-2; 11 bases are shared with TRBD1. V gave up 3 bases and J gave up 4 bases; unmatched junction bases: 8. CDR1 SGDLS and CDR2 YYNGEE come from the germline V gene. CDR3 length: 16 residues. Here the CDR3 reads CASSAGQGAELYGYTF. The CDR3 bases are TGTGCCAGCAGCGCCGGACAGGGGGCCGAACTCTATGGCTACACCTTC.

The rearrangement links TRBV24-1 to TRBJ2-7; D might be TRBD2 (7 bases). Per the germline V gene, CDR1 is KGHDR and CDR2 is SFDVKD. The CDR3 runs to 15 residues. The V and J ends lost 4 bases and 3 bases respectively, with 15 bases between them. The CDR3 loop reads CATSDQEGGVYEQYF. DNA of the CDR3: TGTGCCACCAGTGACCAAGAAGGGGGGGTCTACGAGCAGTACTTC.

The genes are TRBV14 and TRBJ1-2, with D uncertain. This CDR3 is built from 14 residues. The V gene lost 5 bases and the J gene lost 4 bases, with 14 bases spanning the gap. Germline assignment: CDR1 SGHDN and CDR2 FVKESK. CDR3 residues: CASSAVLNGYGYTF. The CDR3, as DNA: TGTGCCAGCAGCGCGGTGCTTAACGGCTATGGCTACACCTTC.

The chain uses TRBV18 and TRBJ1-2, with 7 bases lining up with TRBD1. V shed 4 bases and J 7 bases; nucleotides not matched to a gene: 9. The germline V gene has CDR1 KGHSH and CDR2 LQKENI. The CDR3 sequence is 14 residues long. CDR3 sequence (DNA): TGTGCCAGCTCACTCCCCGGGACAGAAACTGGCTACACCTTC. This codes for CASSLPGTETGYTF.

V gene TRBV19 combines with J gene TRBJ1-5, with D perhaps TRBD1 (5 bases). Per germline, CDR1 LNHDA and CDR2 SQIVND (reference sequence). The ends were cut back, 4 bases at V and 2 bases at J, with 12 bases in the middle. This CDR3 is 15 amino acids long. DNA for the CDR3: TGTGCCAGTAGTACCAGGGTTCTGGGCAATCAGCCCCAGCATTTT. This gives the protein CASSTRVLGNQPQHF.

This sequence joins TRBV6-5 and TRBJ2-7; a weak D match, TRBD1 (6 bases). The ends were cut back, 2 bases at V and 0 bases at J, with 8 bases in the middle. CDR1 and CDR2 from the germline V gene are MNHEY and SVGAGI. CDR3 length equals 14 residues. CDR3 sequence reads: CASSYGGHSYEQYF. CDR3 bases: TGTGCCAGCAGTTACGGGGGACACTCCTACGAGCAGTACTTC.

The chain uses TRBV18 and TRBJ2-7; 7 bases agree with TRBD1. The CDR3 is 16 residues long. Looked up from germline, CDR1 is KGHSH and CDR2 is LQKENI. Germline trimming cut 3 bases from V and 5 bases from J; bases unmatched to any gene: 13. The CDR3 bases are TGTGCCAGCTCACCGAACAGGGGAAAAGGTCGGGACGAGCAGTACTTC. The encoded protein is CASSPNRGKGRDEQYF. The whole variable domain, remainder taken from reference TRBV18 and TRBJ2-7, is NAGVMQNPRHLVRRRGQEARLRCSPMKGHSHVYWYRQLPEEGLKFMVYLQKENIIDESGMPKERFSAEFPKEGPSILRIQQVVRGDSAAYFCASSPNRGKGRDEQYFGPGTRLTVT.

This chain uses TRBV24-1 with TRBJ2-5; no reliable D call. V gave up 4 bases and J gave up 3 bases, with 5 bases separating them. The CDR3 covers 12 residues. Germline lookup yields CDR1 KGHDR and CDR2 SFDVKD. CDR3 nucleotide sequence: TGTGCCACCAGTGACCCTGAAGAGACCCAGTACTTC. Translation: CATSDPEETQYF.

The V gene is TRBV30, the J gene TRBJ1-4; D uncertain. CDR1 is GTSNPN and CDR2 is SVGIG in the germline V gene (reference sequence). This CDR3 comprises 16 residues. V was pared by 0 bases and J by 8 bases, with 19 bases between. CDR3 region: CAWSVPRLPDSEKLFF. The CDR3 region has the DNA TGTGCCTGGAGTGTCCCTCGGCTCCCCGACTCAGAAAAACTGTTTTTT.

The CDR3 nucleotides are TGTGCCAGCAGCGTAGGTAAAACAGGTTATAATTCACCCCTCCACTTT. Protein: CASSVGKTGYNSPLHF. The chain employs TRBV9 and TRBJ1-6; tentatively, D is TRBD1 (5 bases). Germline V CDR1 and CDR2: SGDLS, YYNGEE. Trimming took 0 bases from V and 4 from J, leaving 11 bases between them. The CDR3 length is 16 residues.

The chain couples TRBV7-7 to TRBJ2-2, with a weak D call TRBD1 (6 bases). The CDR3 spans 15 residues. The germline gives CDR1 SSHAT, CDR2 FNYEAQ (reference sequence). The V and J ends lost 6 bases and 5 bases respectively, with 16 bases between them. The CDR3 loop is CASSDPGHSTGELFF. The CDR3, as DNA: TGTGCCAGCAGTGATCCGGGACACAGTACCGGGGAGCTGTTTTTT. The variable domain in full, completed from reference TRBV7-7 and TRBJ2-2, reads GAGVSQSPRYKVTKRGQDVTLRCDPISSHATLYWYQQALGQGPEFLTYFNYEAQPDKSGLPSDRFSAERPEGSISTLTIQRTEQRDSAMYRCASSDPGHSTGELFFGEGSRLTVL.

A remark on this clone: Other DNA sequences from this sample encode an identical CDR3 as well. This chain uses TRBV6-5 with TRBJ1-1; D is ambiguous. The CDR3 is 12 amino acids. Germline V gene data show CDR1 as MNHEY and CDR2 as SVGAGI. Trimming pared 2 bases from V and 5 bases from J, leaving 6 bases between. DNA of the CDR3: TGTGCCAGCAGTTACGGCGGTACTGAAGCTTTCTTT. Its protein product is CASSYGGTEAFF.

The gene calls are TRBV10-3 and TRBJ2-2, with D possibly being TRBD1 (6 bases). This CDR3 region has 15 residues. The ends were cut back, 6 bases at V and 0 bases at J, with 11 bases in the middle. Looked up from germline, CDR1 is ENHRY and CDR2 is SYGVKD. The CDR3 loop is CAISLQGPNTGELFF. The DNA of the CDR3 is TGTGCCATCAGCCTACAGGGCCCGAACACCGGGGAGCTGTTTTTT.

V gene TRBV13 combines with J gene TRBJ2-5, with a weak D call TRBD2 (5 bases). Germline V gene data show CDR1 as PRHDT and CDR2 as FYEKMQ (reference sequence). This CDR3 has 13 amino acids. V gave up 1 base and J gave up 5 bases, with 8 bases separating them. The CDR3 DNA is TGTGCCAGCAGCTTAGTTAGAGGGGAGACCCAGTACTTC. This sequence encodes CASSLVRGETQYF.

The chain is built from TRBV7-9 and TRBJ1-3; D is possibly TRBD1 (5 bases). This CDR3 is 16 amino acids long. The germline V gene encodes CDR1 SEHNR and CDR2 FQNEAQ (reference sequence). The V end was cut by 2 bases, the J end by 6 bases, with 17 bases between. Here the CDR3 DNA reads TGTGCCAGCAGCTTAATCGGCGGGACTCTGGAAAACACCATATATTTT. Residues: CASSLIGGTLENTIYF.

The V and J genes are TRBV6-5 and TRBJ1-2, with D tentatively TRBD1 (6 bases). Looked up from germline, CDR1 is MNHEY and CDR2 is SVGAGI. The CDR3 has 14 amino acids. The germline V and J ends were trimmed by 5 bases and 4 bases, with 14 bases remaining between them. The CDR3 loop reads CASSRQGTPYGYTF. The CDR3 nucleotides read TGTGCCAGCAGTCGCCAAGGGACACCCTATGGCTACACCTTC.

This clone was found once. The chain combines TRBV11-2 with TRBJ2-1; no definite D call. Germline V gene sequence: CDR1 SGHAT, CDR2 FQNNGV. The CDR3 covers 14 residues. Trimming left V 4 bases short and J 7 bases short, with 14 bases between. CDR3: CASSSITVWNEQFF. The CDR3 bases are TGTGCCAGCAGCTCCATAACGGTCTGGAATGAGCAGTTCTTC.

CDR3 nucleotides: TGTGCCAGCAGCCAAGGCGGGTTTATGAGTGGCTACACCTTC. Protein: CASSQGGFMSGYTF. V gene TRBV3-1 (or the pseudogene TRBV3-2) combines with J gene TRBJ1-2, with D uncertain. This CDR3 has 14 residues. Germline-derived CDR1 and CDR2 are LGHDT and YNNKEL (reference sequence). V was shortened by 1 base and J by 7 bases, with 13 bases between the two germline ends.

The chain couples TRBV25-1 to TRBJ2-3; 7 positions match TRBD2. Trimming at V came to 5 bases and at J to 5 bases, leaving 13 bases not matched to a gene. Germline CDR1 reads MGHDK; CDR2 reads SYGVNS. This CDR3 is built from 16 residues. The CDR3 region has the DNA TGTGCCAGCAGTCTTGAGCGGGGCAGGTTAGGAGATACGCAGTATTTT. Translated, it gives CASSLERGRLGDTQYF.

The chain has TRBV3-1 (or the pseudogene TRBV3-2) and TRBJ2-7, with 8 bases lining up with TRBD2. The ends lost 0 bases at V and 5 bases at J; junction bases unmatched: 12. Germline lookup yields CDR1 LGHDT and CDR2 YNNKEL (reference sequence). The CDR3 covers 17 residues. The CDR3 DNA is TGTGCCAGCAGCCAAGACTTCAGGGCGGGGGGTACCCACGAGCAGTACTTC. It specifies CASSQDFRAGGTHEQYF.